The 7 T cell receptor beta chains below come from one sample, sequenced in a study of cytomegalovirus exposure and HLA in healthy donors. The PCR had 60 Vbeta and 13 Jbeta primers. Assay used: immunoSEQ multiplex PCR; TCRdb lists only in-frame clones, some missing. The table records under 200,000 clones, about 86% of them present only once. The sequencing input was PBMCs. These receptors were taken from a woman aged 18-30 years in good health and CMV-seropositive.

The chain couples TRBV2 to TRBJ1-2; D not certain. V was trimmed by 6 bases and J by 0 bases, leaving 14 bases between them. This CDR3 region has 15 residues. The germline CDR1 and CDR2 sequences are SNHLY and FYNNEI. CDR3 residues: CASRMGSGTNYGYTF. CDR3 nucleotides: TGTGCCAGCAGGATGGGATCGGGGACTAACTATGGCTACACCTTC. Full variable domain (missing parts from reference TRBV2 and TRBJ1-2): EPEVTQTPSHQVTQMGQEVILRCVPISNHLYFYWYRQILGQKVEFLVSFYNNEISEKSEIFDDQFSVERPDGSNFTLKIRSTKLEDSAMYFCASRMGSGTNYGYTFGSGTRLTVV.

The DNA of the CDR3 is TGTGCCACCAGCAGGGGGGGACCCACAGATACGCAGTATTTT. As protein: CATSRGGPTDTQYF. The rearrangement links TRBV15 to TRBJ2-3; D is possibly TRBD2 (6 bases). The V end lost 3 bases, the J end lost 2 bases, and 9 bases lay between the germline ends. Germline CDR1 and CDR2: LNHNV and YYDKDF (reference sequence). The CDR3 consists of 14 residues.

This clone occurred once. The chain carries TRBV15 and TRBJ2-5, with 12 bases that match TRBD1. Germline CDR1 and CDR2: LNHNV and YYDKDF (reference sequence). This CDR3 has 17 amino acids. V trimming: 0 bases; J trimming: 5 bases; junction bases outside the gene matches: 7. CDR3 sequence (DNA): TGTGCCACCAGCAGAGAGTCTTGGGACAGGGGGCTTGAGACCCAGTACTTC. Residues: CATSRESWDRGLETQYF. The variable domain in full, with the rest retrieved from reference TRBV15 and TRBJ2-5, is DAMVIQNPRYQVTQFGKPVTLSCSQTLNHNVMYWYQQKSSQAPKLLFHYYDKDFNNEADTPDNFQSRRPNTSFCFLDIRSPGLGDTAMYLCATSRESWDRGLETQYFGPGTRLLVL.

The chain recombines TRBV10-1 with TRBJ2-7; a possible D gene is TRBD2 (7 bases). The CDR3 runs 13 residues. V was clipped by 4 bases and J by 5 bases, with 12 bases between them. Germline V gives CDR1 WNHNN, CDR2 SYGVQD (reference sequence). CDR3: CASSGQGRDEQYF. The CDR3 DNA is TGCGCCAGCAGTGGTCAGGGGAGGGACGAGCAGTACTTC.

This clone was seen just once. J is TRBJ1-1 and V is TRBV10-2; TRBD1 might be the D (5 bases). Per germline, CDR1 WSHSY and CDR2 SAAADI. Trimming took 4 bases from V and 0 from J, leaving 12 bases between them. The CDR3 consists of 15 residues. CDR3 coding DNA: TGCGCCAGCAGTGGAATAGGGGAGGTGAACACTGAAGCTTTCTTT. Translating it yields CASSGIGEVNTEAFF.

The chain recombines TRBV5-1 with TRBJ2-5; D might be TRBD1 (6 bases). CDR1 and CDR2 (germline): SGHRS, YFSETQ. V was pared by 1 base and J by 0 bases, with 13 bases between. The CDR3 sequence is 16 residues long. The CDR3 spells CASSLTIGQYQETQYF. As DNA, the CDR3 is TGCGCCAGCAGCTTGACAATCGGACAGTACCAAGAGACCCAGTACTTC.

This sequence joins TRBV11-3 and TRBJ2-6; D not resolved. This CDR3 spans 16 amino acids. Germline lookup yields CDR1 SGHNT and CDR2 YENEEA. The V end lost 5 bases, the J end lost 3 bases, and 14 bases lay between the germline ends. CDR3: CASSKPIGFGANVLTF. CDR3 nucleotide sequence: TGTGCCAGCAGCAAGCCCATCGGGTTTGGGGCCAACGTCCTGACTTTC.